The next 25 T cell receptor beta chains were all read from a single sample in a study of cytomegalovirus exposure and HLA in healthy donors. A multiplex PCR was run with 60 Vbeta primers and 13 Jbeta primers. Profiled with immunoSEQ multiplex PCR; TCRdb holds only in-frame clones, not every one. This repertoire shows roughly 140,000 clones, roughly four fifths found once; its top ten account for roughly 4%. Sequencing was performed on PBMCs. Receptors were obtained from a man between 40 and 49 years old in good health and CMV-seropositive.

The rearrangement joins TRBV2 to TRBJ1-2, with a tentative D call TRBD1 (5 bases). With 3 bases removed from V and 13 bases from J, the gap between germline ends came to 18 bases. Germline CDR1 is SNHLY and CDR2 is FYNNEI. The CDR3 runs 13 residues. CDR3 residues: CASSEGRGRLGTF. The CDR3, as DNA: TGTGCCAGCAGTGAGGGAAGGGGCAGGCTAGGCACCTTC.

The V call is TRBV5-8, the J call TRBJ2-7; D is possibly TRBD2 (5 bases). V lost 1 base and J lost 4, with 6 bases in between. The CDR3 runs to 12 residues. The germline gives CDR1 SGHTS, CDR2 YDEGEE. The CDR3 reads CASSLSGYEQYF. CDR3 DNA: TGTGCCAGCAGCTTGTCGGGATACGAGCAGTACTTC. The full variable domain, its missing parts supplied by reference TRBV5-8 and TRBJ2-7, is EAGVTQSPTHLIKTRGQQATLRCSPISGHTSVYWYQQALGLGLQFLLWYDEGEERNRGNFPPRFSGRQFPNYSSELNVNALELEDSALYLCASSLSGYEQYFGPGTRLTVT.

V and J are TRBV5-4 and TRBJ2-3, with TRBD1 matching over 8 bases. Trimming removed 3 bases from V and 6 bases from J; junction bases left unmatched: 9. This CDR3 contains 15 residues. Germline values: CDR1 SGHNT, CDR2 YYREEE (reference sequence). CDR3 in amino acids: CASSSSGTGGDTQYF. CDR3 sequence (DNA): TGTGCCAGCAGCTCTTCCGGGACAGGAGGGGATACGCAGTATTTT. Supplemented by reference TRBV5-4 and TRBJ2-3, the full variable domain reads ETGVTQSPTHLIKTRGQQVTLRCSSQSGHNTVSWYQQALGQGPQFIFQYYREEENGRGNFPPRFSGLQFPNYSSELNVNALELDDSALYLCASSSSGTGGDTQYFGPGTRLTVL.

This clone was recorded once. This chain uses TRBV10-2 with TRBJ1-4; possible D gene TRBD1, 5 bases. CDR3 length: 16 amino acids. Germline assignment: CDR1 WSHSY and CDR2 SAAADI. With 9 bases removed from V and 0 bases from J, the gap between germline ends came to 17 bases. This CDR3 reads CARSQGPLATNEKLFF. CDR3 bases: TGCGCCAGGAGTCAGGGCCCACTTGCAACTAATGAAAAACTGTTTTTT.

The chain carries TRBV9 and TRBJ1-3; a weak D match, TRBD1 (5 bases). V lost 0 bases, J lost 2 bases, and 9 bases lay in between. Germline V gives CDR1 SGDLS, CDR2 YYNGEE. The CDR3 runs to 15 residues. CDR3 sequence (DNA): TGTGCCAGCAGCGTAGGACAGCAGACTGGAAACACCATATATTTT. Amino acids: CASSVGQQTGNTIYF.

This chain joins TRBV11-3 and TRBJ1-1; D is uncertain. This CDR3 spans 13 amino acids. V lost 6 bases, J lost 1 base, and 9 bases lay in between. Per germline, CDR1 SGHNT and CDR2 YENEEA. The DNA of the CDR3 is TGTGCCAGCAGGAACCCAGGGAACACTGAAGCTTTCTTT. The encoded protein is CASRNPGNTEAFF.

A single count supports this clone. This sequence joins TRBV29-1 and TRBJ1-2; D ambiguous. Trimming stripped 3 bases from V and 8 bases from J, with 13 bases between. The germline V gene encodes CDR1 SQVTM and CDR2 ANQGSEA. This CDR3 is 12 amino acids long. Here the CDR3 DNA reads TGCAGCGTTGAGTTGCGGGAGAGAGGCTACACCTTC. Protein: CSVELRERGYTF.

The gene calls are TRBV2 and TRBJ1-1; 10 bases fit TRBD1. J was trimmed by 2 bases and V by 2 bases; bases with no gene match: 5. The length of the CDR3 is 16 residues. Germline V CDR1 and CDR2: SNHLY, FYNNEI. For the CDR3, the DNA is TGTGCCAGCAGTGAACGACAGGGGGCTCGAAACACTGAAGCTTTCTTT. Translating gives CASSERQGARNTEAFF.

This clone was seen at least ten times. The rearrangement links TRBV27 to TRBJ1-2, with no clear D. From germline, CDR1 is MNHEY and CDR2 SMNVEV (reference sequence). V was trimmed by 6 bases and J by 4 bases, leaving 12 bases between them. The CDR3 is 13 residues long. CDR3: CASSLTRSYGYTF. In DNA, the CDR3 is TGTGCCAGCAGCTTAACCCGTAGCTATGGCTACACCTTC.

The genes are TRBV6-5 and TRBJ1-1; no firm D call. This CDR3 is built from 11 residues. The V end lost 7 bases, the J end lost 5 bases, and 8 bases lay between the germline ends. CDR1 and CDR2 from the germline V gene are MNHEY and SVGAGI. For the CDR3, the DNA is TGTGCCAGCACTCATAGAACTGAAGCTTTCTTT. This translates into CASTHRTEAFF.

V is TRBV7-9 and J is TRBJ1-1; 11 nucleotides align to TRBD1. Germline V gives CDR1 SEHNR, CDR2 FQNEAQ (reference sequence). The CDR3 loop spans 16 amino acids. V was pared by 3 bases and J by 3 bases, with 6 bases of the junction left unmatched. The CDR3 DNA sequence: TGTGCCAGCAGCTTCTGGACAGGGGGCTTAGACACTGAAGCTTTCTTT. Encoded protein: CASSFWTGGLDTEAFF.

The chain recombines TRBV7-8 with TRBJ2-7; possibly TRBD2 for D (6 bases). The ends were cut back, 5 bases at V and 0 bases at J, with 14 bases in the middle. The CDR3 spans 15 residues. Germline values: CDR1 SGHVS, CDR2 FQNEAQ. The CDR3 is CASSQTRRVSYEQYF. The CDR3 nucleotides are TGTGCCAGCAGCCAGACCCGGAGGGTCTCCTACGAGCAGTACTTC.

This clone showed up just once. The chain uses TRBV5-5 and TRBJ2-6; 8 bases are a match to TRBD2. Germline V gene sequence: CDR1 SGHKS, CDR2 YYEKEE (reference sequence). After removal of 6 bases from V and 4 bases from J, the junction contained 9 bases not matched to a gene. CDR3 size: 16 residues. This CDR3 reads CASTPLGGGGANVLTF. CDR3 coding DNA: TGTGCCAGCACCCCGCTCGGGGGGGGAGGGGCCAACGTCCTGACTTTC. Complete variable domain (other parts from reference TRBV5-5 and TRBJ2-6): DAGVTQSPTHLIKTRGQQVTLRCSPISGHKSVSWYQQVLGQGPQFIFQYYEKEERGRGNFPDRFSARQFPNYSSELNVNALLLGDSALYLCASTPLGGGGANVLTFGAGSRLTVL.

The chain carries TRBV27 and TRBJ2-3; no firm D call. The CDR3 totals 12 residues. Germline lookup yields CDR1 MNHEY and CDR2 SMNVEV (reference sequence). Trimming took off 9 bases at V and 0 bases at J, with 7 bases between the two ends. The CDR3 nucleotides are TGTGCCAGTGGTGAGAGCACAGATACGCAGTATTTT. This codes for CASGESTDTQYF.

The chain links TRBV6-1 to TRBJ1-1, with 11 bases lining up with TRBD1. In germline, CDR1 is MNHNS, CDR2 SASEGT. V was pared by 4 bases and J by 3 bases, with 4 bases of the junction left unmatched. This CDR3 region has 15 residues. The CDR3 protein is CASSGGTGGDTEAFF. DNA for the CDR3: TGTGCCAGCAGTGGAGGGACAGGGGGTGACACTGAAGCTTTCTTT.

The chain couples TRBV11-2 to TRBJ1-2; D might be TRBD1 (6 bases). Trimming cost V 4 bases and J 7 bases, with 16 bases left between them. The CDR3 sequence is 14 residues long. Germline CDR1 is SGHAT and CDR2 is FQNNGV. CDR3: CASSSSPTGGGYTF. In DNA form, the CDR3 reads TGTGCCAGCAGCTCCTCTCCGACAGGCGGTGGCTACACCTTC. The full variable domain, rest sourced from reference TRBV11-2 and TRBJ1-2, is EAGVAQSPRYKIIEKRQSVAFWCNPISGHATLYWYQQILGQGPKLLIQFQNNGVVDDSQLPKDRFSAERLKGVDSTLKIQPAKLEDSAVYLCASSSSPTGGGYTFGSGTRLTVV.

This clone came up once. The chain carries TRBV19 and TRBJ2-4, with TRBD1 identical over 9 bases. The CDR3 has 17 amino acids. V trimming: 5 bases; J trimming: 0 bases; junction bases outside the gene matches: 8. Germline-derived CDR1 and CDR2 are LNHDA and SQIVND (reference sequence). CDR3 amino acids: CASSAARTGVAKNIQYF. The DNA for the CDR3 is TGTGCCAGTAGTGCAGCTCGGACAGGGGTAGCCAAAAACATTCAGTACTTC.

The table lists this clone with a few counts. V usage is TRBV5-5 and J usage is TRBJ2-1; 9 bases agree with TRBD2. In germline, CDR1 is SGHKS, CDR2 YYEKEE (reference sequence). The J segment lost 2 bases and the V segment lost 0 bases, leaving 6 bases of the junction unmatched. This CDR3 is built from 17 residues. CDR3 bases: TGTGCCAGCAGCTTGGTGGGTAGCGGGGGCCCCTACAATGAGCAGTTCTTC. Translating it yields CASSLVGSGGPYNEQFF.

The genes are TRBV7-2 and TRBJ1-1, with D perhaps TRBD1 (6 bases). Trimming stripped 1 base from V and 2 bases from J, with 14 bases between. The CDR3 runs 16 residues. Germline CDR1 and CDR2: SGHTA and FQGNSA. The CDR3 loop reads CASSLVGGGGNTEAFF. The CDR3 bases are TGTGCCAGCAGCTTAGTCGGGGGAGGGGGAAACACTGAAGCTTTCTTT.

The V gene is TRBV4-3, the J gene TRBJ2-1; TRBD2 aligns across 8 bases. This CDR3 spans 15 amino acids. CDR1 is LGHNA and CDR2 is YSLEER in the germline V gene. The V and J ends lost 0 bases and 8 bases, in that order; junction bases with no gene match: 6. CDR3 DNA: TGCGCCAGCAGCCAAGATCGCGGGGGGTTGGATGAGCAGTTCTTC. Protein sequence: CASSQDRGGLDEQFF.

V gene TRBV5-1 combines with J gene TRBJ2-1, with D perhaps matching TRBD2 (6 bases). Germline assignment: CDR1 SGHRS and CDR2 YFSETQ. CDR3 length equals 15 residues. Trimming took 2 bases from V and 0 from J, leaving 9 bases between them. CDR3 loop: CASSFGLRSYNEQFF. CDR3 coding DNA: TGCGCCAGCAGCTTTGGACTACGCTCCTACAATGAGCAGTTCTTC.

The gene calls are TRBV2 and TRBJ1-1; D gene ambiguous. This CDR3 is built from 13 residues. Germline V gene sequence: CDR1 SNHLY, CDR2 FYNNEI. Deletions cut 4 bases from V and 7 bases from J, with 13 bases between. As DNA, the CDR3 is TGTGCCAGCAGTGTCGGGTCCTACGGTGAAGCTTTCTTT. Translating it yields CASSVGSYGEAFF.

The genes are TRBV4-1 and TRBJ2-6, with D possibly matching TRBD2 (5 bases). Germline loops: CDR1 MGHRA, CDR2 YSYEKL. CDR3 length: 17 amino acids. Deletions cut 1 base from V and 0 bases from J, with 10 bases between. CDR3 sequence (DNA): TGCGCCAGCAGCCAAGTGCCGGGAAACTCTGGGGCCAACGTCCTGACTTTC. It specifies CASSQVPGNSGANVLTF.

The gene calls are TRBV5-1 and TRBJ2-3, with 11 bases lining up with TRBD2. This CDR3 is built from 16 residues. The trim removed 0 bases at V and 2 bases at J, leaving 2 bases unmatched. Germline V gene sequence: CDR1 SGHRS, CDR2 YFSETQ. This CDR3 is CASSLGLAGITDTQYF. In DNA form, the CDR3 reads TGCGCCAGCAGCTTGGGACTAGCGGGGATCACAGATACGCAGTATTTT. Full variable domain (remainder filled in from reference TRBV5-1 and TRBJ2-3): KAGVTQTPRYLIKTRGQQVTLSCSPISGHRSVSWYQQTPGQGLQFLFEYFSETQRNKGNFPGRFSGRQFSNSRSEMNVSTLELGDSALYLCASSLGLAGITDTQYFGPGTRLTVL.

This clone was recorded a few times. The J gene is TRBJ1-1, the V gene TRBV9; possibly TRBD1 for D (5 bases). Germline V gene data show CDR1 as SGDLS and CDR2 as YYNGEE. V lost 3 bases, J lost 6 bases, and 15 bases lay in between. The CDR3 covers 14 residues. CDR3 coding DNA: TGTGCCAGCAGCGAAGCGGGGCCTAGGGCTGAAGCTTTCTTT. Protein product: CASSEAGPRAEAFF.